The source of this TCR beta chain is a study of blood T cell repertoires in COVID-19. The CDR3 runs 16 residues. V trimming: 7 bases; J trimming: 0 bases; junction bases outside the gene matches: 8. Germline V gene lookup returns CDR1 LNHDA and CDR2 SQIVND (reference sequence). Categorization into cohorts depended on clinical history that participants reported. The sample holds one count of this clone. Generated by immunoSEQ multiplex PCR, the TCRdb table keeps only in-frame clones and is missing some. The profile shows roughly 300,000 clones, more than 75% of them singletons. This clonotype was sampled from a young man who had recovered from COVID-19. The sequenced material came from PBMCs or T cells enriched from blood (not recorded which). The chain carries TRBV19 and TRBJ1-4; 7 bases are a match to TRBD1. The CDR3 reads CASNPGQAPTNEKLFF. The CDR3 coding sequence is TGTGCCAGTAACCCAGGACAGGCTCCAACTAATGAAAAACTGTTTTTT.